This T cell receptor (beta chain) appears in the sequencing data of a study of blood T cell repertoires in COVID-19. This table comes from immunoSEQ multiplex PCR, and its TCRdb copy is limited to in-frame clones, with some not included. The sample lists about 430,000 clones, around 91% seen once, with around 1.1% in the top ten. Assignment of participants to cohorts was predicated upon participant-reported clinical history. This CDR3 contains 17 residues. With 4 bases clipped from V and 6 bases from J, the junction kept 15 bases outside the gene matches. The germline gives CDR1 SGHRS, CDR2 YFSETQ. The rearrangement joins TRBV5-1 to TRBJ2-3; 9 bases map to TRBD2. Sequenced input: PBMCs or T cells enriched from blood (not recorded which). This TCR came from a man aged 25 to 45 who had recovered from COVID-19. CDR3 sequence: CASSPGVAGVGVDTQYF. The CDR3 DNA follows: TGCGCCAGCAGCCCCGGGGTAGCGGGAGTGGGGGTCGATACGCAGTATTTT.